This TCR beta chain is from a study of blood T cell repertoires in COVID-19 (dated by TCRdb to the early 2020s). Notes on the research overall: Samples from collaborators originated in the United States, Italy and Spain and spanned both the acute and convalescent phases of COVID-19. The prospective study material was composed of cDNA or gDNA derived from T cells, B-cell-depleted T cells, or PBMCs. Deeply sampled blood TCRbeta repertoires from subjects exposed to, actively infected with, or recovered from COVID-19 were included in the dataset. The repertoires were released in a freely available public database intended as a resource for research on the immune response to SARS-CoV-2. Samples were obtained from the ongoing ImmuneRACE study (first 160 participants) and from approximately 1,200 subjects provided by 6 global collaborators. A de-identified subject ID, COVID-19 status, age in years and sex were almost always included in the sample metadata. Where available, HLA class I and class II types were taken from metadata supplied by the sample provider and were not determined by assay-based typing. Here is what the overall study found, with its caveats: Clinical and demographic metadata were provided uncurated, with the amount varying by source and participant.

The immunoSEQ Assay, a bias-controlled multiplex PCR, was used to amplify TCRbeta CDR3 regions from genomic DNA. Regarding the original processing steps: Nucleated cell counts per sample were estimated from amplification of reference gene primers within the assay. Sequence reads were collapsed and filtered to measure the absolute abundance of every unique TCRbeta CDR3 rearrangement. For each sample, productive Simpson clonality was calculated as the square root of Simpson's diversity index over productive rearrangements. As stored in TCRdb, this immuneACCESS dataset retains in-frame rearrangements with V and J assigned. A fraction of the clones does not appear; measured against another copy, unresolved V genes explain less than half of the discrepancy, and the remainder lacks a known reason. V and J calls and clone size are given by that table; D and trimming were obtained from the DNA. For this sample the table gives about 280,000 clones, of which just under 90% were detected only once. Around 10% of the sample comes from the top ten.

At one collaborating source in Seattle, patients were enrolled during active infection and were followed longitudinally through the course of disease. Collaborating institutions collected whole blood in K2EDTA tubes following their own protocols. Collaborator samples were shipped for TCRbeta analysis as frozen whole blood, isolated PBMCs, or DNA extracted from either sample type. For this clone: What this receptor recognizes is not known. No much larger clone is present one base from it, and per-base qualities are unavailable.

This TCR came from a woman aged 30 to 39 with COVID-19, enrolled during active disease. Sequenced: peripheral blood.

The CDR3 here reads CSVEATGTSISEQFF. The sequence in DNA is TGCAGCGTTGAAGCCACCGGGACTAGCATAAGTGAGCAGTTCTTC. The rearranged segments are TRBV29-1 and TRBJ2-1; TRBD2 fits 9 bases in the junction. CDR1 is given as SQVTM and CDR2 as ANQGSEA, both from the germline V gene. Germline trimming: 1 base from V, 9 bases from J; junction bases outside gene matches: 10. Inclusive of the bounding cysteine and phenylalanine, the CDR3 is 15 residues long. Only the CDR3 DNA is retained, 45 bases long and in frame from the first base.